The clone carrying this T cell receptor beta chain was seen a single time. The sample originates from a study of shared clonotypes between healthy human individuals. Germline V CDR1 and CDR2: MNHEY, SMNVEV (reference sequence). The CDR3 extends over 13 amino acids. V lost 3 bases and J 6 bases, leaving 12 bases between the germline ends. The run depth of the assay was deep. The method was immunoSEQ multiplex PCR; TCRdb's version includes in-frame clones alone and lacks a portion of them. The sample consists of approximately 1.4 million clones, about 98% of them appearing once. The clonotype was recovered from a man between 25 and 39 years old in good health. Sequencing used naive CD4+ T cells sorted from blood. The subset here: CD45RA+ positively selected. The chain uses TRBV27 and TRBJ2-7; D is ambiguous. The CDR3 loop reads CASSFEMFREQYF. The CDR3 DNA sequence: TGTGCCAGCAGTTTCGAGATGTTCCGCGAGCAGTACTTC.